This record concerns one TCR beta chain sequence. This CDR3 contains 16 residues. The germline CDR1 and CDR2 sequences are LNHDA and SQIVND (reference sequence). Between the trimmed V and J ends, which lost 7 bases and 0 bases, there was a span of 13 bases. This table comes from immunoSEQ multiplex PCR, and its TCRdb copy is limited to in-frame clones, with some not included. The sample records some 270,000 clones, 86% being singletons. This sample was included in a study of blood T cell repertoires in COVID-19. The sequencing input was peripheral blood. The clonotype originates from a woman aged 60-75 years who had recovered from COVID-19. The chain employs TRBV19 and TRBJ1-6, with D hard to call. In DNA form, the CDR3 reads TGTGCCAGTACCCCCAGAGGGAGCTCCTATAATTCACCCCTCCACTTT. Protein product: CASTPRGSSYNSPLHF.